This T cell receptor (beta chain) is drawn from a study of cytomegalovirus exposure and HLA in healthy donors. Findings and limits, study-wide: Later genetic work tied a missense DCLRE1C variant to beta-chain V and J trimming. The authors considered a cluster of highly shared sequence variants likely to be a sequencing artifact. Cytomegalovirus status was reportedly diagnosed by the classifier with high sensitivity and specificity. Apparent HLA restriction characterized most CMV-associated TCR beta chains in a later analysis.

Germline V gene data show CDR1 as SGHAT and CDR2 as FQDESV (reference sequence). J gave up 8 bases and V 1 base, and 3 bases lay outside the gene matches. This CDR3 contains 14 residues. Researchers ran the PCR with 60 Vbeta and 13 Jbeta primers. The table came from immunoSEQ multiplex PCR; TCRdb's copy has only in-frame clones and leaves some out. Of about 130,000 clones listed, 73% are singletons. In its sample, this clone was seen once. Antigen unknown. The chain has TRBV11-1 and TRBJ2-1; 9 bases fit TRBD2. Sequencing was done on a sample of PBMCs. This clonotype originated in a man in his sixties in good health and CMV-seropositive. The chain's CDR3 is CASSLDGGGDEQFF. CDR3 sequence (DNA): TGTGCCAGCAGCTTAGACGGCGGGGGGGATGAGCAGTTCTTC.